These 17 T cell receptor beta chains share one sample of origin, sequenced in a study of blood T cell repertoires in COVID-19. Clones were sequenced by immunoSEQ multiplex PCR, and TCRdb holds only the in-frame ones, with some missing. The sample has 300,000 or so clones, about 90% seen once. Sample: peripheral blood. The source is a woman aged 25 to 39 with COVID-19, enrolled during active disease.

This clone was recorded a few times. This chain uses TRBV30 with TRBJ1-1; 7 nucleotides match TRBD1. The germline CDR1 and CDR2 sequences are GTSNPN and SVGIG (reference sequence). This CDR3 is built from 13 residues. The junction had 6 bases not matched to a gene; V was cut back by 3 bases and J by 5 bases. The CDR3: CAWRPGGRTEAFF. The CDR3 DNA sequence: TGTGCCTGGAGACCAGGGGGGAGAACTGAAGCTTTCTTT.

To note about this clone: Other DNA sequences in the sample encode the same CDR3. The chain combines TRBV27 with TRBJ2-3, with unresolved D. CDR1 and CDR2 (germline): MNHEY, SMNVEV (reference sequence). V was pared by 9 bases and J by 0 bases, with 4 bases between. This CDR3 is 11 amino acids long. The CDR3 region is CASSSTDTQYF. The DNA for the CDR3 is TGTGCCAGTTCTAGCACAGATACGCAGTATTTT.

This clone was found many times. The rearrangement links TRBV10-3 to TRBJ2-7; TRBD2 matches at 10 bases. Germline CDR1 reads ENHRY; CDR2 reads SYGVKD. The CDR3 extends over 16 amino acids. Trimming took 1 base from V and 2 from J; bases not matched to a gene: 5. The CDR3 coding sequence is TGTGCCATCAGTGAGTTAGCGGGAGGTCGCGCCTACGAGCAGTACTTC. Amino acids: CAISELAGGRAYEQYF.

This sequence joins TRBV19 and TRBJ2-3; TRBD2 might be the D (6 bases). Trimming shortened V by 7 bases and J by 0 bases, and 11 bases separated the two germline ends. This CDR3 region has 14 residues. Germline values: CDR1 LNHDA, CDR2 SQIVND (reference sequence). CDR3 sequence: CASKVAGSTDTQYF. CDR3 DNA: TGTGCCAGTAAAGTTGCGGGGAGCACAGATACGCAGTATTTT.

This clone was counted between two and nine times. The chain combines TRBV30 with TRBJ2-5, with 7 bases matching TRBD1. J lost 7 bases, V lost 4 bases, and 9 bases had no gene match. The CDR3 loop spans 13 amino acids. Germline CDR1 and CDR2: GTSNPN and SVGIG (reference sequence). Here the CDR3 reads CAWTLGQVGTQYF. The CDR3 coding sequence is TGTGCCTGGACCTTAGGACAGGTTGGGACCCAGTACTTC.

CDR3 in DNA: TGTGCCTGGAGTGAGGGAGTGGGGAATCAGCCCCAGCATTTT. This encodes CAWSEGVGNQPQHF. The chain couples TRBV30 to TRBJ1-5, with D uncertain. The V gene lost 1 base and the J gene lost 4 bases, with 11 bases spanning the gap. This CDR3 is 14 amino acids long. Germline CDR1 and CDR2: GTSNPN and SVGIG (reference sequence).

The chain has TRBV5-6 and TRBJ1-2; 7 bases match TRBD1. V lost 0 bases to trimming and J lost 3 bases; unmatched junction nucleotides: 2. Germline loops: CDR1 SGHDT, CDR2 YYEEEE. The CDR3 runs 14 residues. The CDR3 region has the DNA TGTGCCAGCAGCTTGGGACAGGGTTACTATGGCTACACCTTC. This gives the protein CASSLGQGYYGYTF.

The chain couples TRBV7-3 to TRBJ2-5; 8 nucleotides line up with TRBD2. V lost 5 bases to trimming and J lost 0 bases; unmatched junction nucleotides: 8. The CDR3 loop spans 16 amino acids. CDR1 and CDR2 (germline): SGHTA, FQGTGA. The CDR3 DNA is TGTGCCAGCAGCCAAGCGGGGGTTACGTACCAAGAGACCCAGTACTTC. Encoded protein: CASSQAGVTYQETQYF.

The chain uses TRBV5-8 and TRBJ1-6; 7 positions match TRBD1. There are 13 residues in the CDR3. V dropped 4 bases and J dropped 7; count of bases not matched to a gene: 2. Germline-derived CDR1 and CDR2 are SGHTS and YDEGEE. The CDR3 nucleotides read TGTGCCAGCAGCGTGGGACAGAATTCACCCCTCCACTTT. Translating it yields CASSVGQNSPLHF.

The chain couples TRBV7-9 to TRBJ1-5; TRBD1 agrees at 8 bases. The germline gives CDR1 SEHNR, CDR2 FQNEAQ (reference sequence). This CDR3 is 15 amino acids long. V lost 4 bases to trimming and J lost 6 bases; unmatched junction nucleotides: 8. CDR3 region: CASSSSGTGGQPQHF. In DNA form, the CDR3 reads TGTGCCAGCAGCTCCTCCGGGACAGGTGGTCAGCCCCAGCATTTT. Using reference TRBV7-9 and TRBJ1-5 for the parts outside the CDR3, the full variable domain is DTGVSQNPRHKITKRGQNVTFRCDPISEHNRLYWYRQTLGQGPEFLTYFQNEAQLEKSRLLSDRFSAERPKGSFSTLEIQRTEQGDSAMYLCASSSSGTGGQPQHFGDGTRLSIL.

The CDR3 DNA sequence: TGTGCCTGGAGTGTATCACAGCCCCTTGGCTACACCTTC. Its translation is CAWSVSQPLGYTF. The gene calls are TRBV30 and TRBJ1-2; no firm D call. Trimming took 0 bases from V and 7 from J, leaving 12 bases between them. Germline V CDR1 and CDR2: GTSNPN, SVGIG (reference sequence). This CDR3 has 13 residues.

This chain joins TRBV25-1 and TRBJ2-6; 7 positions agree with TRBD1. V shed 10 bases, J shed 0 bases, and the junction held 9 bases outside the gene matches. Germline V CDR1 and CDR2: MGHDK, SYGVNS. The CDR3 contains 16 residues. CDR3 coding DNA: TGTGCCACTAGGGCAGGGGGAAGCTCTGGGGCCAACGTCCTGACTTTC. Amino acids: CATRAGGSSGANVLTF.

Concerning this clone itself: The same CDR3 is also encoded by other DNA sequences in this sample. The chain has TRBV7-9 and TRBJ1-4; possible D gene TRBD1, 6 bases. V shed 3 bases and J shed 5 bases, with 10 bases lying between them. This CDR3 has 14 residues. The V gene's germline CDR1 is SEHNR and CDR2 FQNEAQ (reference sequence). The CDR3 reads CASSLDSRNEKLFF. DNA for the CDR3: TGTGCCAGCAGCTTGGACAGCCGAAATGAAAAACTGTTTTTT.

The gene calls are TRBV19 and TRBJ2-2; perhaps TRBD1 as D (6 bases). The CDR3 is 14 amino acids. V shed 5 bases and J shed 1 base, with 8 bases lying between them. Looked up from germline, CDR1 is LNHDA and CDR2 is SQIVND (reference sequence). This chain's CDR3 is CASSVGQNTGELFF. DNA for the CDR3: TGTGCCAGTAGTGTGGGACAGAACACCGGGGAGCTGTTTTTT.

J is TRBJ1-1 and V is TRBV30; maybe TRBD1 (5 bases). CDR1 GTSNPN and CDR2 SVGIG come from the germline V gene (reference sequence). CDR3 length equals 14 residues. The V end lost 0 bases, the J end lost 1 base, and 9 bases lay between the germline ends. The CDR3 DNA reads TGTGCCTGGAGTGTAGGGGTGCAGAACACTGAAGCTTTCTTT. Its translation is CAWSVGVQNTEAFF.

As regards this clone: This sample includes further DNA sequences coding for the same CDR3. V and J are TRBV18 and TRBJ2-5; 7 bases line up with TRBD1. Germline trimming cut 2 bases from V and 2 bases from J; bases unmatched to any gene: 2. From germline, CDR1 is KGHSH and CDR2 LQKENI. The CDR3 consists of 14 residues. Here the CDR3 reads CASSPGTAQETQYF. The CDR3 DNA is TGTGCCAGCTCACCAGGGACAGCACAAGAGACCCAGTACTTC.

This chain connects TRBV6-1 to TRBJ1-1; D is undetermined. Germline V CDR1 and CDR2: MNHNS, SASEGT. Trimming shortened V by 2 bases and J by 0 bases, and 10 bases separated the two germline ends. This CDR3 has 15 residues. CDR3 bases: TGTGCCAGCAGTGAAAGTGCAGGCCTGAACACTGAAGCTTTCTTT. Protein product: CASSESAGLNTEAFF.